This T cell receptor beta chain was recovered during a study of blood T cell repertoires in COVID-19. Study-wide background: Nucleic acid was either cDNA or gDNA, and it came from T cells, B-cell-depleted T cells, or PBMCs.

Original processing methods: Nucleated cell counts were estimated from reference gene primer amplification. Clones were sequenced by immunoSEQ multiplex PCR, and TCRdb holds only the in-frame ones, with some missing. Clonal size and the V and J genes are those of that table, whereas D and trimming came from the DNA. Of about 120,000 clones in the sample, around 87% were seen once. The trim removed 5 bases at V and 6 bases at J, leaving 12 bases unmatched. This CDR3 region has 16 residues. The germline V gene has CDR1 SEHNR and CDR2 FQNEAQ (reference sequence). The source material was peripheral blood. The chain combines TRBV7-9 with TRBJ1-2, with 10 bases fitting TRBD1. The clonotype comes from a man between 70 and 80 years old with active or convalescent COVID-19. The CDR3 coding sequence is TGTGCCAGCAGCCAGGGCACGGGACAGGGGTTGCATGGCTACACCTTC. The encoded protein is CASSQGTGQGLHGYTF.